These 18 T cell receptor beta chains share one sample of origin, sequenced in a study of human T cells and chemical hapten exposure. Stated time point: patch test 1, 2 weeks after DPC sensitization. Indicated treatment: therapeutic diphenylcyclopropenone sensitization with weekly scalp DPC. In TCRdb, the RACE reads were re-called with MiXCR into one record per CDR3 protein. This table has roughly 180,000 distinct CDR3 sequences, around 22% appearing once. Sequencing was performed on whole blood, taken in connection with sensitization to the hapten diphenylcyclopropenone (DPC). The receptors here all came from a woman in her forties or fifties with alopecia areata. Some clones in this sample may be carry-over from other donors' samples.

The CDR3 loop reads CASSLDYQTYEQYF. The CDR3 nucleotides read TGTGCCAGCAGCCTGGACTACCAGACCTACGAGCAGTACTTC. The genes are TRBV16 and TRBJ2-7; weak D call: TRBD2 (6 bases). This CDR3 has 14 residues. V lost 4 bases to trimming and J lost 2 bases, with 12 bases between them. The germline CDR1 and CDR2 sequences are KGHSY and FQNENV.

This chain connects TRBV4-2 to TRBJ2-5; D remains ambiguous. CDR3 length: 17 residues. The ends were cut back, 2 bases at V and 2 bases at J, with 18 bases in the middle. CDR1 is LGHNA, CDR2 YNFKEQ, per germline. Here the CDR3 DNA reads TGTGCCAGCAGCCAATCAAAGACCTGGGTCTCACAAGAGACCCAGTACTTC. Its protein is CASSQSKTWVSQETQYF.

The chain has TRBV6-6 and TRBJ1-3, with 7 bases fitting TRBD1. In germline, CDR1 is MNHNY, CDR2 SVGAGI (reference sequence). J lost 0 bases, V lost 4 bases, and 6 bases had no gene match. The CDR3 runs to 16 residues. The CDR3 spells CASSSPTGNSGNTIYF. In nucleotides, the CDR3 is TGTGCCAGCAGTTCCCCGACAGGGAACTCTGGAAACACCATATATTTT.

This clonotype was counted a few times. The chain combines TRBV2 with TRBJ1-2; D uncertain. Germline CDR1 reads SNHLY; CDR2 reads FYNNEI. The CDR3 contains 10 residues. The V end was cut by 6 bases, the J end by 10 bases, with 9 bases between. The CDR3 reads CASSDRSYTF. CDR3 nucleotides: TGTGCCAGCAGCGACCGGTCCTACACCTTC.

V and J are TRBV6-5 and TRBJ1-2, with D uncertain. Trimming pared 5 bases from V and 8 bases from J, leaving 18 bases between. The CDR3 contains 14 residues. In germline, CDR1 is MNHEY, CDR2 SVGAGI. CDR3 amino acids: CASSPRLEVSGYTF. The CDR3 coding sequence is TGTGCCAGCAGTCCCCGATTGGAGGTCTCCGGCTACACCTTC.

J is TRBJ1-2 and V is TRBV25-1; a possible D gene is TRBD1 (6 bases). Germline V CDR1 and CDR2: MGHDK, SYGVNS. The CDR3 has 12 residues. V was pared by 8 bases and J by 2 bases, with 9 bases between. The CDR3 DNA follows: TGTGCCAGCGGGGGCGGAAACTATGGCTACACCTTC. Residues: CASGGGNYGYTF.

In this sample, this clonotype turned up a few times. The chain is built from TRBV14 and TRBJ2-7, with a weak D call TRBD2 (6 bases). Germline CDR1 and CDR2: SGHDN and FVKESK. The ends were cut back, 5 bases at V and 2 bases at J, with 13 bases in the middle. The CDR3 contains 14 residues. CDR3 in amino acids: CASSNRDFPYEQYF. The CDR3 bases are TGTGCCAGCAGCAATCGGGACTTCCCCTACGAGCAGTACTTC.

The V call is TRBV28, the J call TRBJ2-7; D gene ambiguous. Germline V gives CDR1 MDHEN, CDR2 SYDVKM. The germline V and J ends were trimmed by 5 bases and 1 base, with 9 bases remaining between them. This CDR3 has 13 amino acids. The CDR3 is CASSLTASYEQYF. The CDR3 nucleotides are TGTGCCAGCAGTCTGACGGCATCCTACGAGCAGTACTTC.

Only a few counts were recorded for this clonotype. The J gene is TRBJ2-5, the V gene TRBV20-1; a weak D match, TRBD1 (5 bases). Germline CDR1 reads DFQATT; CDR2 reads SNEGSKA (reference sequence). The CDR3 is made up of 12 amino acids. Trimming took 6 bases from V and 3 from J, leaving 11 bases between them. CDR3 in amino acids: CSAPDIKETQYF. CDR3 DNA: TGCAGTGCCCCGGACATAAAAGAGACCCAGTACTTC.

This clonotype was found many times. This sequence joins TRBV3-1 and TRBJ1-2, with D hard to call. Germline values: CDR1 LGHDT, CDR2 YNNKEL (reference sequence). The V end was cut by 3 bases, the J end by 2 bases, with 10 bases between. This CDR3 is 14 amino acids long. CDR3 region: CASSHQDRNYGYTF. The CDR3 coding sequence is TGTGCCAGCAGCCACCAGGACCGAAACTATGGCTACACCTTC.

This clonotype was counted a few times. This chain joins TRBV7-2 and TRBJ2-7; D is perhaps TRBD1 or TRBD2 (5 bases each). Germline V gene lookup returns CDR1 SGHTA and CDR2 FQGNSA. Trimming left V 6 bases short and J 1 base short, with 19 bases between. This CDR3 contains 16 residues. The CDR3 loop reads CASRNNPGEGSYEQYF. CDR3 nucleotide sequence: TGTGCCAGCAGAAACAACCCAGGCGAGGGGTCCTACGAGCAGTACTTC.

This clonotype has more than one count but fewer than ten. V gene TRBV29-1 combines with J gene TRBJ2-1; no clear D gene. Deletions cut 7 bases from V and 2 bases from J, with 12 bases between. Germline CDR1 SQVTM, CDR2 ANQGSEA. CDR3 length: 13 residues. The CDR3 DNA follows: TGCAGCGCCTGTGAGTTGGCCTACAATGAGCAGTTCTTC. Translating it yields CSACELAYNEQFF.

The V gene is TRBV7-8, the J gene TRBJ2-3; tentatively, D is TRBD2 (6 bases). Per the germline V gene, CDR1 is SGHVS and CDR2 is FQNEAQ. V lost 6 bases and J 6 bases, leaving 19 bases between the germline ends. This CDR3 contains 15 residues. Here the CDR3 DNA reads TGTGCCAGCAGTCCCGGGTGGGGGGTCGAGGATACGCAGTATTTT. It codes for CASSPGWGVEDTQYF.

The J gene is TRBJ2-2, the V gene TRBV6-5; D gene ambiguous. Germline-derived CDR1 and CDR2 are MNHEY and SVGAGI. The CDR3 spans 11 residues. V lost 7 bases and J lost 5, with 5 bases in between. The CDR3 DNA reads as TGTGCCAGCAAGAAAACCGGGGAGCTGTTTTTT. Amino acid sequence: CASKKTGELFF.

The chain couples TRBV7-2 to TRBJ2-1, with TRBD2 identical over 10 bases. Germline loops: CDR1 SGHTA, CDR2 FQGNSA. V shed 2 bases, J shed 4 bases, and the junction held 5 bases outside the gene matches. The CDR3 extends over 16 amino acids. The CDR3 sequence is CASSLLAGGGYNEQFF. The CDR3 nucleotides read TGTGCCAGCAGCTTATTAGCGGGAGGAGGTTACAATGAGCAGTTCTTC.

CDR3 nucleotide sequence: TGTGCCAGCAGCTCGGGACAGTTCTATGGCTACACCTTC. Encoded protein: CASSSGQFYGYTF. This chain uses TRBV12-3 or TRBV12-4 with TRBJ1-2, with 7 positions matching TRBD1. V trimming: 6 bases; J trimming: 4 bases; junction bases outside the gene matches: 5. The CDR3 totals 13 residues.

This chain links TRBV5-1 with TRBJ2-1; TRBD2 matches 7 bases. V dropped 4 bases and J dropped 9; count of bases not matched to a gene: 13. Germline V gene lookup returns CDR1 SGHRS and CDR2 YFSETQ. This CDR3 is built from 15 residues. CDR3 loop: CASSPSGLRASEQFF. CDR3 nucleotides: TGCGCCAGCAGCCCTAGCGGCCTACGAGCTAGTGAGCAGTTCTTC. The full variable domain, rest sourced from reference TRBV5-1 and TRBJ2-1, is KAGVTQTPRYLIKTRGQQVTLSCSPISGHRSVSWYQQTPGQGLQFLFEYFSETQRNKGNFPGRFSGRQFSNSRSEMNVSTLELGDSALYLCASSPSGLRASEQFFGPGTRLTVL.

This clonotype has just a few counts. The rearrangement links TRBV5-1 to TRBJ1-1; 11 bases match TRBD1. The CDR3 loop spans 14 amino acids. Germline trimming cut 1 base from V and 6 bases from J; bases unmatched to any gene: 2. Germline lookup yields CDR1 SGHRS and CDR2 YFSETQ. The CDR3 loop reads CASSLQGQGAEAFF. CDR3 DNA sequence: TGCGCCAGCAGCTTGCAGGGACAGGGGGCTGAAGCTTTCTTT.